The text below deals with one T cell receptor (beta chain). Its antigen is unknown. Though probably carrying unrecorded immune exposures, donors were nominally healthy at sampling. Amplification used 60 Vbeta primers and 13 Jbeta primers. Produced via immunoSEQ multiplex PCR; TCRdb's table is partial and in-frame only. This table has fewer than 150,000 clones, around 70% appearing once. The data stem from a study of cytomegalovirus exposure and HLA in healthy donors. Study at large: Early released data had about 80 million unique TCRs, all coming from HLA-typed donors. Study-wide findings and caveats: CMV serostatus was the sole immune exposure data available. Links to common viral pathogens appeared, in a later analysis, for several of the most significant clusters.

Sequencing was performed on PBMCs. The sequence was collected from a young woman in good health and CMV-seronegative.

For the CDR3, the DNA is TGCGCCAGCAGCCAAAGGCCGGTAAGCGGGAGGGCCTACGAGCAGTACTTC. Protein product: CASSQRPVSGRAYEQYF. V usage is TRBV4-1 and J usage is TRBJ2-7, with TRBD2 matching over 10 bases. Germline assignment: CDR1 MGHRA and CDR2 YSYEKL. The CDR3 loop spans 17 amino acids. V lost 2 bases, J lost 2 bases, and 9 bases stayed unmatched.